This T cell receptor beta chain was observed in a study of T cell repertoires in cytomegalovirus infection. Overall study: Public TCR beta signatures indicated both CMV infection and matching HLA type.

This clonotype was counted only a few times. As yet, its antigen is unknown. This CDR3 spans 13 amino acids. V was trimmed by 1 base and J by 4 bases, leaving 7 bases between them. Via MiXCR, TCRdb re-called the reads, giving one row per CDR3 protein. The sample comprises 250,000 to 300,000 distinct CDR3 sequences, 15% to 20% of which are singletons, and roughly 50% rests with the top ten. Points from the study as a whole: The study found HLA-C-restricted CMV-specific TCR beta clonotypes dominating the ex vivo response. Using cumulative public TCR beta family frequency, the authors identified those who carried CMV together with the relevant HLA.

The sequence derives from a human donor in good health (CMV status not recorded). Some clones in this sample may be carry-over from other donors' samples. V and J are TRBV12-3 or TRBV12-4 and TRBJ1-2, with D unresolved. Material: CD8+ T cells from PBMCs. The CDR3 sequence: CASSLGLSYGYTF. The CDR3 region has the DNA TGTGCCAGCAGTTTAGGACTGAGCTATGGCTACACCTTC.